This T cell receptor beta chain was observed in a study of T cell changes during pregnancy in multiple sclerosis. Some clones are missing from TCRdb's copy, which holds only in-frame ones; the method was immunoSEQ multiplex PCR. The sample contains fewer than 70,000 clones, under 95% of which appear only once. V lost 7 bases to trimming and J lost 8 bases; unmatched junction nucleotides: 10. This CDR3 is 14 amino acids long. Germline V lookup: CDR1 WSHSY, CDR2 SAAADI. The chain carries TRBV10-2 and TRBJ2-1; 8 positions agree with TRBD2. This clonotype was sampled from a female donor with multiple sclerosis, enrolled in a pregnancy study. Specimen: CD8+ T cells from peripheral blood mononuclear cells, collected in the third trimester of pregnancy. The CDR3 loop reads CASTSGLDGDEQFF. CDR3 DNA: TGCGCCAGCACGTCGGGACTAGACGGCGATGAGCAGTTCTTC.